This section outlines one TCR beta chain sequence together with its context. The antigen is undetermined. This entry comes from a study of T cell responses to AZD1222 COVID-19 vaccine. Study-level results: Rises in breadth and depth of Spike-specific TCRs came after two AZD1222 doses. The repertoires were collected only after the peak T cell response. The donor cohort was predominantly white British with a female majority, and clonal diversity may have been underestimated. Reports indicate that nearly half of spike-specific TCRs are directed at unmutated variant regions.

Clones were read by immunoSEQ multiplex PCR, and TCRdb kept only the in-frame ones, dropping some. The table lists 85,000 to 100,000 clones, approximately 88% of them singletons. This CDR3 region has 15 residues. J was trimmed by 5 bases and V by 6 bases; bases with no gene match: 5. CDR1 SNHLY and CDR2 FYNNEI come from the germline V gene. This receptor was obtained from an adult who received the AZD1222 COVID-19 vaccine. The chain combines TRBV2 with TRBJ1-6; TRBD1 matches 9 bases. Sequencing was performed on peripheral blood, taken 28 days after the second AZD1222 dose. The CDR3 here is CASSLQGADNSPLHF. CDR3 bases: TGTGCCAGCAGCTTACAGGGGGCGGATAATTCACCCCTCCACTTT.